This T cell receptor beta chain was sequenced for a study of blood T cells in healthy people across ages. Study-wide background: Per two T cells, about one barcoded beta molecule was captured through template switching. Whole-study findings and limits: Comparison with aged donors showed that long-lived donors had more naive CD4+ cells and higher diversity.

Details on this clonotype: Its antigen is currently unknown.

Primed by a sample-barcoded 5' primer and a J-beta primer mix, a second PCR proceeded for 7 to 11 cycles. Each cDNA molecule was tagged by a template-switch adaptor that had 12 random nucleotides. Each CDR3 protein is one row after TCRdb ran MiXCR on the 5' RACE reads. Of over 1,500,000 distinct CDR3 sequences in the sample, around 42% are singletons; the top ten hold 23%. This sequence originates from a human donor in good health. The material sequenced was blood.

CDR3 residues: CASRQVYDGYEQYF. CDR3 coding DNA: TGTGCCAGCCGCCAAGTATACGACGGGTACGAGCAGTACTTC. This chain joins TRBV6-2 or TRBV6-3 and TRBJ2-7; D is uncertain. Trimming took 8 bases from V and 4 from J, leaving 18 bases between them. Germline loops: CDR1 MNHEY, CDR2 SVGEGT. The CDR3 is made up of 14 amino acids.